One T cell receptor (beta chain) is described in this entry. These data originate in a study of blood T cell repertoires in COVID-19. Study information: Spain, Italy and the United States supplied samples that represented acute and convalescent COVID-19.

CDR1 and CDR2 from the germline V gene are LGHNA and YSLEER. The CDR3 has 15 residues. The trim removed 4 bases at V and 6 bases at J, leaving 11 bases unmatched. Sequencing used immunoSEQ multiplex PCR; TCRdb keeps in-frame clones, though not all of them. The sample lists 40,000 or so clones; 70% to 80% were seen once. Sequencing input: peripheral blood. The chain combines TRBV4-3 with TRBJ2-7, with 8 bases identical to TRBD1. The clonotype comes from a man between 65 and 85 years old with acute or convalescent COVID-19. CDR3 in DNA: TGCGCCAGCAGCCGAGGGACAGGTACGTCCGGCGAGCAGTACTTC. It yields the protein CASSRGTGTSGEQYF.